The 22 T cell receptor beta chains presented below share a single source sample, sequenced in a study of cytomegalovirus exposure and HLA in healthy donors. It was with 60 Vbeta and 13 Jbeta primers that the PCR ran. Libraries were prepared by immunoSEQ multiplex PCR; TCRdb keeps only in-frame clonotypes and omits some of them. In the table there are fewer than 120,000 clones, nearly 80% of which are singletons. Material: PBMCs. These receptor sequences come from a woman aged 25 to 39 in good health and CMV-seronegative.

V and J are TRBV29-1 and TRBJ2-1, with 7 positions matching TRBD2. V shed 0 bases, J shed 6 bases, and the junction held 11 bases outside the gene matches. In germline, CDR1 is SQVTM, CDR2 ANQGSEA. The CDR3 contains 16 residues. This CDR3 reads CSVEDRGGSLSNEQFF. As DNA, the CDR3 is TGCAGCGTTGAAGATCGTGGCGGGAGTTTGTCCAATGAGCAGTTCTTC.

The V and J genes are TRBV7-9 and TRBJ2-5, with a weak D call TRBD2 (5 bases). With 2 bases removed from V and 0 bases from J, the gap between germline ends came to 10 bases. Germline loops: CDR1 SEHNR, CDR2 FQNEAQ (reference sequence). The CDR3 length is 15 residues. The CDR3 coding sequence is TGTGCCAGCAGCTTATACGGGGAATACCAAGAGACCCAGTACTTC. Translation: CASSLYGEYQETQYF.

The chain employs TRBV29-1 and TRBJ2-5; D might be TRBD2 (5 bases). The germline V gene has CDR1 SQVTM and CDR2 ANQGSEA. V was trimmed by 5 bases and J by 4 bases, leaving 14 bases between them. The CDR3 has 13 residues. The chain's CDR3 is CSVCCPRGETQYF. The DNA for the CDR3 is TGCAGCGTTTGTTGTCCCCGGGGAGAGACCCAGTACTTC.

The chain carries TRBV7-9 and TRBJ1-2, with 8 bases identical to TRBD1. This CDR3 has 14 residues. The V segment lost 1 base and the J segment 6 bases; nucleotides outside the gene matches: 4. Germline CDR1 SEHNR, CDR2 FQNEAQ (reference sequence). In DNA form, the CDR3 reads TGTGCCAGCAGCTTAGTGCCACAGGGGGATGGCTACACCTTC. Translated: CASSLVPQGDGYTF.

The chain joins TRBV7-8 to TRBJ2-3; TRBD2 aligns across 8 bases. With 3 bases clipped from V and 5 bases from J, the junction kept 13 bases outside the gene matches. This CDR3 comprises 17 residues. Per the germline V gene, CDR1 is SGHVS and CDR2 is FQNEAQ. For the CDR3, the DNA is TGTGCCAGCAGCTTGGGCCCGGGCGGGGGGCCTAGAGATACGCAGTATTTT. This codes for CASSLGPGGGPRDTQYF.

The chain has TRBV6-1 and TRBJ2-1; TRBD1 agrees at 8 bases. Germline loops: CDR1 MNHNS, CDR2 SASEGT. J was trimmed by 7 bases and V by 8 bases; bases with no gene match: 7. CDR3 length: 13 amino acids. CDR3 sequence (DNA): TGTGCCAGCCCGGACAGGGTTGAGAATGAGCAGTTCTTC. This sequence encodes CASPDRVENEQFF.

This chain joins TRBV2 and TRBJ2-1; 14 positions agree with TRBD2. CDR1 and CDR2 (germline): SNHLY, FYNNEI. The CDR3 totals 15 residues. V lost 6 bases and J lost 7; bases outside the gene matches: 5. CDR3 residues: CASSLRLAGGNEQFF. In DNA form, the CDR3 reads TGTGCCAGCAGCCTCAGACTAGCGGGAGGGAATGAGCAGTTCTTC.

V and J are TRBV19 and TRBJ1-1; TRBD1 is a possible D gene (5 bases). The CDR3 is 11 amino acids. Germline loops: CDR1 LNHDA, CDR2 SQIVND (reference sequence). Trimming cost V 8 bases and J 7 bases, with 11 bases left between them. The CDR3 nucleotides are TGTGCCAGTGAACAGGATCTTGAAGCTTTCTTT. Amino acid sequence: CASEQDLEAFF.

The rearrangement joins TRBV5-6 to TRBJ2-5; TRBD1 might be the D (6 bases). Deletions cut 2 bases from V and 6 bases from J, with 20 bases between. The CDR3 covers 16 residues. The germline V gene encodes CDR1 SGHDT and CDR2 YYEEEE. CDR3 nucleotides: TGTGCCAGCAGCTTCCTTACTGGGGGCGCGAGCAAGACCCAGTACTTC. This gives the protein CASSFLTGGASKTQYF.

The chain recombines TRBV13 with TRBJ2-7, with 7 bases lining up with TRBD1. In germline, CDR1 is PRHDT, CDR2 FYEKMQ (reference sequence). V lost 5 bases, J lost 5 bases, and 9 bases stayed unmatched. The CDR3 has 14 residues. CDR3 nucleotide sequence: TGTGCCAGCAGCGCAGACAGGGCCGGCCACGAGCAGTACTTC. Encoded protein: CASSADRAGHEQYF.

The chain combines TRBV6-1 with TRBJ1-3; 8 bases line up with TRBD1. The V segment lost 6 bases and the J segment 4 bases; nucleotides outside the gene matches: 5. The germline gives CDR1 MNHNS, CDR2 SASEGT. The CDR3 has 14 amino acids. The CDR3 DNA reads TGTGCCAGCAGCAGGGGGCTGGACGGAAACACCATATATTTT. This translates into CASSRGLDGNTIYF.

The chain employs TRBV5-4 and TRBJ2-3, with TRBD1 identical over 7 bases. Unmatched junction bases numbered 10, after V lost 4 bases and J lost 8 bases. Looked up from germline, CDR1 is SGHNT and CDR2 is YYREEE (reference sequence). The CDR3 runs to 14 residues. CDR3 loop: CASSQTGPRPTQYF. The CDR3 bases are TGTGCCAGCAGCCAGACAGGGCCCAGACCTACGCAGTATTTT.

The chain uses TRBV9 and TRBJ2-3; D remains unclear. From germline, CDR1 is SGDLS and CDR2 YYNGEE. CDR3 size: 15 residues. V was shortened by 0 bases and J by 3 bases, with 11 bases between the two germline ends. CDR3 coding DNA: TGTGCCAGCAGCGTAGTAAGCTCATCGACAGATACGCAGTATTTT. This translates into CASSVVSSSTDTQYF.

The chain carries TRBV2 and TRBJ1-3, with TRBD1 as a possible D gene (5 bases). The germline CDR1 and CDR2 sequences are SNHLY and FYNNEI. The CDR3 covers 16 residues. The ends were cut back, 1 base at V and 1 base at J, with 11 bases in the middle. The CDR3 DNA follows: TGTGCCAGCAGTGAAGGGGGCCTTAGGTCTGGAAACACCATATATTTT. Its translation: CASSEGGLRSGNTIYF.

The chain employs TRBV6-1 and TRBJ2-7; perhaps TRBD2 as D (5 bases). The CDR3 sequence is 12 residues long. The germline V and J ends were trimmed by 4 bases and 5 bases, with 9 bases remaining between them. CDR1 is MNHNS, CDR2 SASEGT, per germline. CDR3 in DNA: TGTGCCAGCAGTGCGGGAAGGGACGAGCAGTACTTC. This sequence encodes CASSAGRDEQYF.

The rearrangement joins TRBV29-1 to TRBJ2-1; TRBD2 matches at 10 bases. Trimming removed 4 bases from V and 6 bases from J; junction bases left unmatched: 3. The CDR3 length is 13 residues. Germline CDR1 reads SQVTM; CDR2 reads ANQGSEA. The CDR3 coding sequence is TGCAGCGTTGCAGCGGGAGGGCCCAATGAGCAGTTCTTC. Protein: CSVAAGGPNEQFF.

The gene calls are TRBV6-4 and TRBJ2-1; no clear D gene. V lost 4 bases to trimming and J lost 10 bases, with 8 bases between them. CDR3 size: 11 residues. Germline V lookup: CDR1 MRHNA, CDR2 SNTAGT. This CDR3 reads CASSGGREQFF. In DNA, the CDR3 is TGTGCCAGCAGTGGTGGCAGAGAGCAGTTCTTC.

The genes are TRBV12-5 and TRBJ2-6; no definite D call. The CDR3 runs 15 residues. CDR1 LGHNT and CDR2 FRNRAP come from the germline V gene. V lost 7 bases to trimming and J lost 0 bases, with 10 bases between them. This CDR3 reads CASADAGSGANVLTF. The CDR3 region has the DNA TGTGCTAGTGCCGACGCAGGCTCTGGGGCCAACGTCCTGACTTTC.

V and J are TRBV7-2 and TRBJ2-1, with D possibly being TRBD2 (6 bases). V was trimmed by 4 bases and J by 15 bases, leaving 16 bases between them. CDR1 and CDR2 (germline): SGHTA, FQGNSA. This CDR3 spans 12 amino acids. CDR3 sequence (DNA): TGTGCCAGCAGCTCAAGCCCGGGAGATCGGTTCTTC. Protein: CASSSSPGDRFF. Variable domain in full (rest from reference TRBV7-2 and TRBJ2-1): GAGVSQSPSNKVTEKGKDVELRCDPISGHTALYWYRQSLGQGLEFLIYFQGNSAPDKSGLPSDRFSAERTGGSVSTLTIQRTQQEDSAVYLCASSSSPGDRFFGPGTRLTVL.

The chain combines TRBV9 with TRBJ1-1, with D maybe TRBD1 (6 bases). V shed 3 bases and J shed 0 bases, with 21 bases lying between them. This CDR3 has 18 amino acids. CDR1 is SGDLS, CDR2 YYNGEE, per germline. The CDR3 DNA reads as TGTGCCAGCAGCGCCTACGGGGCAGGGGAGTTGATGAACACTGAAGCTTTCTTT. It codes for CASSAYGAGELMNTEAFF.

The CDR3 protein is CASSWGGYGNQPQHF. CDR3 bases: TGTGCCAGCAGCTGGGGAGGGTACGGCAATCAGCCCCAGCATTTT. The chain employs TRBV7-2 and TRBJ1-5; unclear D gene. The CDR3 length is 15 residues. Germline V lookup: CDR1 SGHTA, CDR2 FQGNSA. Trimming left V 4 bases short and J 2 bases short, with 12 bases between.

This clone was seen a few times. The chain links TRBV15 to TRBJ1-1, with TRBD1 as a possible D gene (5 bases). This CDR3 is built from 16 residues. Deletions cut 4 bases from V and 1 base from J, with 16 bases between. CDR1 and CDR2 (germline): LNHNV, YYDKDF (reference sequence). CDR3 amino acids: CATSTQYGRGNTEAFF. CDR3 in DNA: TGTGCCACCAGCACCCAGTATGGAAGGGGGAACACTGAAGCTTTCTTT.